This section outlines one T cell receptor (beta chain) sequence together with its context. Libraries were prepared by immunoSEQ multiplex PCR; TCRdb keeps only in-frame clonotypes and omits some of them. The table lists 210,000 or so clones, approximately 84% of them singletons, with 3.5% to 5% in the top ten. This CDR3 comprises 16 residues. Germline V gene data show CDR1 as MNHEY and CDR2 as SVGAGI. V gave up 0 bases and J gave up 1 base; unmatched junction bases: 3. This sample is drawn from a study of blood T cell repertoires in COVID-19. Sequences were obtained from peripheral blood. This TCR derives from a man aged 50-59 years with acute or convalescent COVID-19. This rearrangement joins TRBV6-5 to TRBJ2-7; 10 nucleotides line up with TRBD1. This CDR3 reads CASSYSWDRGSYEQYF. The CDR3 DNA reads TGTGCCAGCAGTTACTCATGGGACAGGGGTTCCTACGAGCAGTACTTC.